This T cell receptor (beta chain) was identified during a study of T cell responses to AZD1222 COVID-19 vaccine. Study results and caveats: Reportedly, nearly half of unique spike TCRs recognized epitopes outside B.1.351/B.1.1.7 mutations. Rises in breadth and depth of Spike-specific TCRs came after two AZD1222 doses.

The assay was immunoSEQ multiplex PCR, and TCRdb's table has in-frame clones only and misses some. The table shows around 94,000 clones, with approximately 91% occurring only once. This CDR3 has 14 residues. Trimming cost V 4 bases and J 6 bases, with 16 bases left between them. Germline loops: CDR1 SGHRS, CDR2 YFSETQ. Worth noting for this clone: Antigen specificity is unknown.

The chain combines TRBV5-1 with TRBJ1-1; D not certain. This sequence originates from an adult in good health. The starting material was peripheral blood, obtained on day 0 of AZD1222 vaccination. Here the CDR3 reads CASSAVGGVAEAFF. The DNA of the CDR3 is TGCGCCAGCAGCGCGGTAGGTGGGGTGGCTGAAGCTTTCTTT. The full variable domain, in which reference TRBV5-1 and TRBJ1-1 provide the parts outside the CDR3, is KAGVTQTPRYLIKTRGQQVTLSCSPISGHRSVSWYQQTPGQGLQFLFEYFSETQRNKGNFPGRFSGRQFSNSRSEMNVSTLELGDSALYLCASSAVGGVAEAFFGQGTRLTVV.